Listed here are 8 T cell receptor beta chains from one sample, sequenced in a study of response to subunit inactivated influenza vaccine (dated by TCRdb to the late 2010s). The library was built by means of RT-PCR. Reads for this sample came from an Illumina HiSeq 2500. TCRdb's own reprocessing of the public reads used fastp at Q25 and MiXCR and kept productive beta chains. Under each unique CDR3 protein, matching rows form one entry showing the most common genes and DNA. In this sample the table shows some 200,000 distinct CDR3 sequences, about 12% of which occur a single time. The top ten hold about 31% of the sample. The same sample was also studied in work on T cells expressing NK-cell markers. As that second paper reports: 5'RACE template switching, by which a universal primer site and unique molecular identifiers were added, was used to make TCR beta cDNA libraries.

The sample here was CD8+ T cells sorted from PBMCs, taken approximately 12 days after vaccination. Every receptor here comes from a man aged 45-65 years who received an inactivated influenza vaccine. Donor details come from another sample of the same person, matched by shared clones.

In its sample, this clonotype was seen a few times. The chain couples TRBV7-8 to TRBJ1-4; possible D gene TRBD1, 5 bases. Germline V CDR1 and CDR2: SGHVS, FQNEAQ. Trimming removed 5 bases at V and 5 bases at J, with 21 bases between. The length of the CDR3 is 17 residues. The CDR3 nucleotides are TGTGCCAGCAGCCCTGGGGCAGGCAATTATATCAATGAAAAACTGTTTTTT. This encodes CASSPGAGNYINEKLFF.

This clonotype was seen a handful of times. The J gene is TRBJ2-7, the V gene TRBV20-1; perhaps D is TRBD1 or TRBD2 (6 bases each). V dropped 3 bases and J dropped 7 bases, with 22 bases sitting between them. Looked up from germline, CDR1 is DFQATT and CDR2 is SNEGSKA (reference sequence). This CDR3 comprises 15 residues. As DNA, the CDR3 is TGCAGTGCTAGTCTGGTCCGGGGGCCGGTCGGGGAGCAGTACTTC. Amino acids: CSASLVRGPVGEQYF.

The table lists this clonotype with a few counts. The V call is TRBV7-8, the J call TRBJ2-3; D not certain. Germline values: CDR1 SGHVS, CDR2 FQNEAQ. The CDR3 is 14 residues long. The V end lost 5 bases, the J end lost 4 bases, and 13 bases lay between the germline ends. This chain's CDR3 is CASSPLGVSDTQYF. CDR3 coding DNA: TGTGCCAGCAGCCCTCTTGGAGTTTCAGATACGCAGTATTTT.

The J gene is TRBJ1-6, the V gene TRBV30; TRBD1 matches 8 bases. The CDR3 runs to 14 residues. The J segment lost 9 bases and the V segment lost 2 bases, leaving 6 bases of the junction unmatched. The germline V gene encodes CDR1 GTSNPN and CDR2 SVGIG (reference sequence). CDR3 nucleotides: TGTGCCTGGAGTTCCGGGACAGGCCTTTCACCCCTCCACTTT. As protein: CAWSSGTGLSPLHF.

This clonotype was observed at least ten times. V is TRBV10-3 and J is TRBJ2-1, with TRBD2 matching over 13 bases. The J segment lost 7 bases and the V segment lost 3 bases, leaving 6 bases of the junction unmatched. Germline CDR1 is ENHRY and CDR2 is SYGVKD. This CDR3 spans 16 amino acids. The CDR3 sequence is CAISDETSGRKNEQFF. The CDR3 DNA reads as TGTGCCATCAGTGACGAGACTAGCGGGAGGAAGAATGAGCAGTTCTTC.

This rearrangement joins TRBV3-1 to TRBJ2-3; D unresolved. Trimming shortened V by 3 bases and J by 4 bases, and 8 bases separated the two germline ends. The CDR3 has 13 residues. The germline gives CDR1 LGHDT, CDR2 YNNKEL (reference sequence). CDR3 DNA: TGTGCCAGCAGCCATTTCGACCCAGATACGCAGTATTTT. The encoded protein is CASSHFDPDTQYF.

V gene TRBV24-1 combines with J gene TRBJ2-2, with D unclear. V lost 9 bases, J lost 8 bases, and 9 bases lay in between. The germline gives CDR1 KGHDR, CDR2 SFDVKD. This CDR3 has 11 residues. The CDR3 region has the DNA TGTGCCACCTCCCTGGCTGGGGAGCTGTTTTTT. Protein: CATSLAGELFF.

The chain carries TRBV19 and TRBJ2-7; 7 bases are shared with TRBD2. The germline V gene has CDR1 LNHDA and CDR2 SQIVND (reference sequence). This CDR3 has 16 residues. Trimming at V came to 0 bases and at J to 2 bases, leaving 7 bases not matched to a gene. In DNA form, the CDR3 reads TGTGCCAGTAGTATAGAGGCGTCTAGCGGAACCTACGAGCAGTACTTC. This sequence encodes CASSIEASSGTYEQYF.